This T cell receptor (beta chain) was captured by sequencing in a study of blood T cell repertoires in COVID-19. In the study overall: Both acute and convalescent COVID-19 samples were obtained from the United States, Italy and Spain.

Here immunoSEQ multiplex PCR was the method, and the copy in TCRdb shows in-frame clones only, minus some. The sample has around 86,000 clones, 80% to 90% seen once. The count of this clone is one. The CDR3 extends over 15 amino acids. Trimming at V came to 3 bases and at J to 6 bases, leaving 6 bases not matched to a gene. CDR1 is LGHDT and CDR2 is YNNKEL in the germline V gene (reference sequence). This chain uses TRBV3-1 (or the pseudogene TRBV3-2) with TRBJ2-3, with 10 bases lining up with TRBD2. The source of this sequence is a woman of 80 years or more with acute or convalescent COVID-19. Material for sequencing was peripheral blood. The CDR3 sequence: CASSQGLAGGDTQYF. The CDR3, as DNA: TGTGCCAGCAGCCAGGGGTTAGCGGGAGGTGATACGCAGTATTTT.